This T cell receptor beta chain was observed in a study of shared clonotypes between healthy human individuals. Whole-study results and caveats: Approximately 5.4% of naive CD4 clonotypes were common to a handful of donors.

The V gene's germline CDR1 is SGHTA and CDR2 FQGTGA. The CDR3 totals 14 residues. Trimming took 5 bases from V and 2 from J; bases not matched to a gene: 6. Libraries were prepared by immunoSEQ multiplex PCR; TCRdb keeps only in-frame clonotypes and omits some of them. This table holds around 1,900,000 clones, just over 90% found once. As to this clone: What it binds is not known.

Naive CD8 populations comprised CD45RO-negative cells positively selected for CCR7, excluding terminally differentiated effector memory CD45RA+ cells. All the donors were Caucasian adults who lived in Nashville, Tennessee. The sequence was obtained from a man in his late teens or twenties in good health. Some clones in this sample may be carry-over from other donors' samples. Material for sequencing was naive CD8+ T cells from PBMCs. V gene TRBV7-3 combines with J gene TRBJ2-7, with 7 bases identical to TRBD1. The CDR3 nucleotides read TGTGCCAGCAGCCCTCGGGACAGCACCTACGAGCAGTACTTC. Residues: CASSPRDSTYEQYF.